This TCR beta chain was documented in a study of blood T cells in healthy people across ages. The V gene's germline CDR1 is SGHTA and CDR2 FQGNSA. The CDR3 spans 14 residues. Trimming pared 1 base from V and 6 bases from J, leaving 12 bases between. Through a sample-barcoded 5' primer and a J-beta primer mix, a second PCR was run for 7 to 11 cycles. TCRdb itself ran the 5' RACE reads through MiXCR, one entry per CDR3 protein. The repertoire has a few hundred thousand distinct CDR3 sequences, about 55% of them found once; the top ten carry under 60%. Sequences were obtained from blood. This chain links TRBV7-2 with TRBJ1-2; maybe TRBD1 (6 bases). This receptor was identified in a man aged 55-75 years in good health. The CDR3 spells CASSLGTGPNGYTF. CDR3 sequence (DNA): TGTGCCAGCAGCTTAGGAACAGGGCCAAATGGCTACACCTTC.